The 9 T cell receptor beta chains in this list originate from one sample, sequenced in a study of CD8+ T cells in alopecia areata. Extraction of RNA preceded its reverse transcription into cDNA, which served as the sequencing template. Assay used: immunoSEQ multiplex PCR; TCRdb lists only in-frame clones, some missing. This repertoire shows roughly 16,000 clones, roughly three fifths found once; its top ten account for 10% to 15%. Specimens obtained from alopecia areata patients comprised lesional scalp punch biopsies and peripheral blood. The specimen sequenced was skin. The receptors here all came from a human donor with alopecia areata.

Only a few counts were recorded for this clone. The CDR3 loop is CAWSGYEQYF. The DNA of the CDR3 is TGTGCCTGGAGCGGCTACGAGCAGTACTTC. V usage is TRBV30 and J usage is TRBJ2-7; the D is unclear. The CDR3 is made up of 10 amino acids. The germline gives CDR1 GTSNPN, CDR2 SVGIG (reference sequence). Trimming took off 3 bases at V and 3 bases at J, with 3 bases between the two ends.

This chain links TRBV7-3 with TRBJ2-1, with 8 bases matching TRBD2. V lost 4 bases to trimming and J lost 7 bases; unmatched junction nucleotides: 6. Per the germline V gene, CDR1 is SGHTA and CDR2 is FQGTGA. The CDR3 runs to 14 residues. In DNA, the CDR3 is TGTGCCAGCAGCTACAGCGGGAGTGGGAATGAGCAGTTCTTC. Its protein is CASSYSGSGNEQFF.

The rearrangement joins TRBV7-3 to TRBJ2-1, with 8 bases that match TRBD2. Germline V gene sequence: CDR1 SGHTA, CDR2 FQGTGA. CDR3 size: 16 residues. After removal of 3 bases from V and 0 bases from J, the junction contained 4 bases not matched to a gene. CDR3 amino acids: CASSFQTSGSYNEQFF. The CDR3 coding sequence is TGTGCCAGCAGCTTCCAAACTAGCGGCTCCTACAATGAGCAGTTCTTC.

The sample holds a few counts of this clone. The chain joins TRBV2 to TRBJ1-1, with 8 nucleotides matching TRBD1. The CDR3 is 14 amino acids. The junction had 7 bases not matched to a gene; V was cut back by 8 bases and J by 2 bases. In germline, CDR1 is SNHLY, CDR2 FYNNEI. The CDR3 bases are TGTGCCAGCGGGGTGCAGGGGGCAAACACTGAAGCTTTCTTT. Amino acid sequence: CASGVQGANTEAFF. Together with reference TRBV2 and TRBJ1-1, the CDR3 gives the full variable domain: EPEVTQTPSHQVTQMGQEVILRCVPISNHLYFYWYRQILGQKVEFLVSFYNNEISEKSEIFDDQFSVERPDGSNFTLKIRSTKLEDSAMYFCASGVQGANTEAFFGQGTRLTVV.

This clone was seen a handful of times. The chain carries TRBV7-9 and TRBJ2-1; 13 nucleotides line up with TRBD2. Germline CDR1 SEHNR, CDR2 FQNEAQ (reference sequence). The CDR3 consists of 16 residues. Losses at the gene ends were 3 bases for V and 6 bases for J; bases not matched to a gene: 5. CDR3 amino acids: CASSFLLAGGLNEQFF. CDR3 DNA sequence: TGTGCCAGCAGCTTCCTACTAGCGGGAGGGCTCAATGAGCAGTTCTTC.

V usage is TRBV19 and J usage is TRBJ2-7; D uncertain. CDR3 length equals 14 residues. V gave up 5 bases and J gave up 0 bases, with 11 bases separating them. Germline V CDR1 and CDR2: LNHDA, SQIVND (reference sequence). The CDR3 loop is CASSPAFVSYEQYF. CDR3 DNA sequence: TGTGCCAGTAGTCCGGCCTTCGTCTCCTACGAGCAGTACTTC.

Remarks on this clone: An end of the junction differs from the germline gene, which may be a read error. V gene TRBV7-7 combines with J gene TRBJ2-5; TRBD2 matches 7 bases. The CDR3 runs to 15 residues. Germline CDR1 SSHAT, CDR2 FNYEAQ (reference sequence). The CDR3 coding sequence is TGTGCTAGCAGCAACGGACTAGGGGCTGCAGAGACCCAGTACTTC. It yields the protein CASSNGLGAAETQYF.

The chain carries TRBV27 and TRBJ2-1; 8 nucleotides line up with TRBD1. The germline V gene encodes CDR1 MNHEY and CDR2 SMNVEV (reference sequence). This CDR3 comprises 12 residues. After removal of 10 bases from V and 8 bases from J, the junction contained 7 bases not matched to a gene. The chain's CDR3 is CANSQGDDEQFF. Written as DNA, the CDR3 is TGTGCCAACTCACAGGGGGATGATGAGCAGTTCTTC.

V and J are TRBV29-1 and TRBJ1-2; 8 bases map to TRBD1. J lost 8 bases, V lost 6 bases, and 11 bases had no gene match. Germline CDR1 is SQVTM and CDR2 is ANQGSEA. The CDR3 consists of 13 residues. CDR3 protein: CSVDRQGMGGYTF. For the CDR3, the DNA is TGCAGCGTCGATAGACAGGGGATGGGCGGCTACACCTTC.